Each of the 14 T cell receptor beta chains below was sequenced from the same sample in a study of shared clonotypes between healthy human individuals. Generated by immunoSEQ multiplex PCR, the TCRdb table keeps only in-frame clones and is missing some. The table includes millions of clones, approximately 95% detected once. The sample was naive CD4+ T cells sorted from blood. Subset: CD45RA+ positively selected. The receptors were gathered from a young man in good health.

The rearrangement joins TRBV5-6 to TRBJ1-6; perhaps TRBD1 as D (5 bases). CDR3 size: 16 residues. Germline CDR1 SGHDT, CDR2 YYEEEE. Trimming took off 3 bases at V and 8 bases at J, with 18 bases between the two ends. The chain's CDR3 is CASSSLGAREDSPLHF. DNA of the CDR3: TGTGCCAGCAGCTCCCTCGGGGCCAGGGAGGATTCACCCCTCCACTTT. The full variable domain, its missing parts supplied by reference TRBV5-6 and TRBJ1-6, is DAGVTQSPTHLIKTRGQQVTLRCSPKSGHDTVSWYQQALGQGPQFIFQYYEEEERQRGNFPDRFSGHQFPNYSSELNVNALLLGDSALYLCASSSLGAREDSPLHFGNGTRLTVT.

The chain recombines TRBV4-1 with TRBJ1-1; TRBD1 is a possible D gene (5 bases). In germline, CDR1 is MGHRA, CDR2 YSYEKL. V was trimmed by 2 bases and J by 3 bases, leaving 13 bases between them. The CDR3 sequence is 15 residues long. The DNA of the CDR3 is TGCGCCAGCAGCCAACAGGCCAGGGCTGACACTGAAGCTTTCTTT. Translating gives CASSQQARADTEAFF.

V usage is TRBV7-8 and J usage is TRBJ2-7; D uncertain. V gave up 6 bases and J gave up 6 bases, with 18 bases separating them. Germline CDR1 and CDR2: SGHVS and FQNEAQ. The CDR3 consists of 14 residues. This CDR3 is CASRVPGVGGEQYF. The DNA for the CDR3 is TGTGCCAGCAGGGTGCCGGGTGTGGGCGGCGAGCAGTACTTC.

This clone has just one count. The CDR3 region is CASSSMGTGVFGELFF. The CDR3, as DNA: TGTGCCAGCAGCTCAATGGGGACAGGGGTTTTCGGGGAGCTGTTTTTT. The chain has TRBV7-9 and TRBJ2-2, with TRBD1 matching 10 bases. The CDR3 runs to 16 residues. J was trimmed by 7 bases and V by 4 bases; bases with no gene match: 9. Germline V gives CDR1 SEHNR, CDR2 FQNEAQ (reference sequence).

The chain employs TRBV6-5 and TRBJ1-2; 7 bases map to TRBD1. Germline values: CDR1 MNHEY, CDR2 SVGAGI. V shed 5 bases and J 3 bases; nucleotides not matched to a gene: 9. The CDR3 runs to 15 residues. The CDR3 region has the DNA TGTGCCAGCAGTAAGCACGGGGACAGCCACTATGGCTACACCTTC. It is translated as CASSKHGDSHYGYTF.

This CDR3 reads CASSQLTGGSDEQFF. CDR3 nucleotide sequence: TGTGCCAGCAGCCAGTTAACAGGGGGCTCGGATGAGCAGTTCTTC. The rearrangement links TRBV4-2 to TRBJ2-1; 9 bases line up with TRBD1. V shed 3 bases, J shed 8 bases, and the junction held 8 bases outside the gene matches. Germline values: CDR1 LGHNA, CDR2 YNFKEQ. The CDR3 length is 15 residues.

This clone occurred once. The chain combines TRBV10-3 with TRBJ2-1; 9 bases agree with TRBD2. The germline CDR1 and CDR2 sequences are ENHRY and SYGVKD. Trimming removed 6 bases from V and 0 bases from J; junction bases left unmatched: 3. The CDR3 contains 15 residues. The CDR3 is CAISLAGSSYNEQFF. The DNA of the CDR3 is TGTGCCATCAGCCTAGCGGGGAGCTCCTACAATGAGCAGTTCTTC.

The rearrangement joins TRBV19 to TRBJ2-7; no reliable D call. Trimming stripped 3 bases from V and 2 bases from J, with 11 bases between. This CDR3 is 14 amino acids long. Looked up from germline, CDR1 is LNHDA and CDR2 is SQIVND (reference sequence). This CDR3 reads CASSMIDGAYEQYF. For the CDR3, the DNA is TGTGCCAGTAGTATGATAGACGGCGCCTACGAGCAGTACTTC.

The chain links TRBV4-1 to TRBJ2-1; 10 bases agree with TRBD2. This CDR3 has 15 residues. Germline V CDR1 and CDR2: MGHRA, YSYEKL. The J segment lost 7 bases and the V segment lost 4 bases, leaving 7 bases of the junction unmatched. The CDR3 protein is CASSLTSGTENEQFF. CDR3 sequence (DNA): TGCGCCAGCAGCCTAACTAGCGGGACGGAAAATGAGCAGTTCTTC.

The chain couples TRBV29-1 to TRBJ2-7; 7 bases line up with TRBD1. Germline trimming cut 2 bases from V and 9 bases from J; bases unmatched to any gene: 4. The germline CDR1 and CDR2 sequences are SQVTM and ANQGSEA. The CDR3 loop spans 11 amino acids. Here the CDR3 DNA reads TGCAGCGTTGAATTGAGGGGGCGGCAGTACTTC. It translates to CSVELRGRQYF.

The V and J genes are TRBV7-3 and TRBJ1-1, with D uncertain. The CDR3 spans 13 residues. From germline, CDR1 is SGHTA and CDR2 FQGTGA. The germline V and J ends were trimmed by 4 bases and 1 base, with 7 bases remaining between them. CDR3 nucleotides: TGTGCCAGCAGCTCTGCGGGGAACACTGAAGCTTTCTTT. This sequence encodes CASSSAGNTEAFF.

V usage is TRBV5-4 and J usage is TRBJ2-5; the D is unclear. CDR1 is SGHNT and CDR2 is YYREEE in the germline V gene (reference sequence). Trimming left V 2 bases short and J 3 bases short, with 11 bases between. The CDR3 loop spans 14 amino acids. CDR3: CASSLHHSEETQYF. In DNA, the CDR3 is TGTGCCAGCAGCTTACACCACAGCGAAGAGACCCAGTACTTC. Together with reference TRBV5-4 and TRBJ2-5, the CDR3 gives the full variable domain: ETGVTQSPTHLIKTRGQQVTLRCSSQSGHNTVSWYQQALGQGPQFIFQYYREEENGRGNFPPRFSGLQFPNYSSELNVNALELDDSALYLCASSLHHSEETQYFGPGTRLLVL.

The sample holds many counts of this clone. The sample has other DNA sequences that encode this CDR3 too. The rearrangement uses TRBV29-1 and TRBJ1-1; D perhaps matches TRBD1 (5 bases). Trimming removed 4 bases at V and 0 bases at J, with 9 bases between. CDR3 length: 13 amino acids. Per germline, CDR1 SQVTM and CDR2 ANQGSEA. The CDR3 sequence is CSVAGLMNTEAFF. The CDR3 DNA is TGCAGCGTTGCAGGGTTGATGAACACTGAAGCTTTCTTT.

CDR3: CASSGSGGPISTDTQYF. The CDR3 DNA reads TGCGCCAGCAGCGGCAGCGGGGGGCCAATTAGCACAGATACGCAGTATTTT. This chain joins TRBV5-1 and TRBJ2-3; TRBD2 matches at 9 bases. CDR1 is SGHRS, CDR2 YFSETQ, per germline. V lost 4 bases and J lost 0; bases outside the gene matches: 9. This CDR3 spans 17 amino acids.